This T cell receptor (beta chain) is from a study of blood T cells in healthy people across ages. On this clonotype itself: Its antigen remains unknown.

The CDR3 length is 15 residues. V trimming: 6 bases; J trimming: 4 bases; junction bases outside the gene matches: 6. Together with a sample-barcoded 5' primer, a J-beta primer mix was included in a second PCR lasting roughly 6 to 12 cycles. TCRdb used MiXCR to reprocess the 5' RACE reads, holding one entry per CDR3 protein. The repertoire consists of roughly 730,000 distinct CDR3 sequences, with about 61% occurring once and the leading ten covering around 25%. Regarding the study as a whole: Per million T cells, TCR beta diversity dropped roughly linearly as age increased. The diversity estimates, figures obtained from one million T cells, were considered underestimates.

Sequencing was carried out using blood. The chain links TRBV12-3 or TRBV12-4 to TRBJ2-1; 10 nucleotides match TRBD2. The source is a man between 40 and 49 years old in good health. The CDR3 loop reads CASRRTSGVYNEQFF. Written as DNA, the CDR3 is TGTGCCAGCAGGAGAACTAGCGGGGTTTACAATGAGCAGTTCTTC.